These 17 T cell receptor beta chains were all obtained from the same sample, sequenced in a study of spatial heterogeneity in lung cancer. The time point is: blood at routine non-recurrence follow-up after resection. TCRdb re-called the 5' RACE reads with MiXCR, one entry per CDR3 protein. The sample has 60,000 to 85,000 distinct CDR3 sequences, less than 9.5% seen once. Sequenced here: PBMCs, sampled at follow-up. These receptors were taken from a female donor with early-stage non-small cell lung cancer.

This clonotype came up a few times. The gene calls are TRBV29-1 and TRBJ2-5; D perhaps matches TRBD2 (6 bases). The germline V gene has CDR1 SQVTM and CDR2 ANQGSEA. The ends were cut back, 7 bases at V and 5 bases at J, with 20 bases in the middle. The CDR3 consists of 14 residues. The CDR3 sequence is CSALGLRAAETQYF. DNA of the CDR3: TGCAGCGCCCTGGGACTTAGGGCGGCCGAGACCCAGTACTTC.

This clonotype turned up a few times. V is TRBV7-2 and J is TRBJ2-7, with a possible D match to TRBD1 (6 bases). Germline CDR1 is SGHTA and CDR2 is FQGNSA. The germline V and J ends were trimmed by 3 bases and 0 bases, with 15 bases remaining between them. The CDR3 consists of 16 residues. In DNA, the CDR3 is TGTGCCAGCAGCTTGGCAGGGGTTTCAAGCTCCTACGAGCAGTACTTC. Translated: CASSLAGVSSSYEQYF.

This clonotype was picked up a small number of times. This CDR3 is CSARNTLTGGWEQYF. The CDR3 DNA reads as TGCAGTGCTAGAAACACTTTGACAGGGGGCTGGGAGCAGTACTTC. V is TRBV20-1 and J is TRBJ2-7; 10 nucleotides match TRBD1. The CDR3 consists of 15 residues. With V trimmed by 2 bases and J by 7 bases, 11 bases remained unmatched. Germline values: CDR1 DFQATT, CDR2 SNEGSKA (reference sequence).

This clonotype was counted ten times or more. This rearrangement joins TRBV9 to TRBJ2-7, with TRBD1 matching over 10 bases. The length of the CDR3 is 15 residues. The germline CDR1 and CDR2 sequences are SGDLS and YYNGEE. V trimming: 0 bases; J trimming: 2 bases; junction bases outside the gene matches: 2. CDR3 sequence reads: CASSVGDRGPYEQYF. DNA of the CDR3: TGTGCCAGCAGCGTAGGGGACAGGGGTCCCTACGAGCAGTACTTC.

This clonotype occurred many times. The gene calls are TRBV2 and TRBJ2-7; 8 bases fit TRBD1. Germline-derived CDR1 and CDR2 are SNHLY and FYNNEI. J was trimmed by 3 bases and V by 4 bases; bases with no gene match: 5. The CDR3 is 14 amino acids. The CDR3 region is CASSVAQGVYEQYF. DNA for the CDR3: TGTGCCAGCAGTGTAGCACAGGGGGTCTACGAGCAGTACTTC.

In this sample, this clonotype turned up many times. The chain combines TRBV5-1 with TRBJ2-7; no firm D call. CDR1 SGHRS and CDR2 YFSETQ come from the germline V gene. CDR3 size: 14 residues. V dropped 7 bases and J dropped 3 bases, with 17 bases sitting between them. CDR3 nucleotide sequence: TGCGCCAGCTCCTCTGGGTCAGACGACTACGAGCAGTACTTC. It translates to CASSSGSDDYEQYF.

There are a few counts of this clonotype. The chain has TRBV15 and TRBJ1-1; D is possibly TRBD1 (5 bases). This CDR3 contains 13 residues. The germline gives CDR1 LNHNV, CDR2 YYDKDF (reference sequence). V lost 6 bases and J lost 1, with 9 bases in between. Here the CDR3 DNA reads TGTGCCACCAGTTGGGGGGGGAACACTGAAGCTTTCTTT. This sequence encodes CATSWGGNTEAFF.

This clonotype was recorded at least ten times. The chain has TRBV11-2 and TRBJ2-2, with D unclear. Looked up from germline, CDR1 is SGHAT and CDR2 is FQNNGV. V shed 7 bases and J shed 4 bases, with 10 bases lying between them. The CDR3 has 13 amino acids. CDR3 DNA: TGTGCCAGCAACACTCAAGGCACCGGGGAGCTGTTTTTT. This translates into CASNTQGTGELFF. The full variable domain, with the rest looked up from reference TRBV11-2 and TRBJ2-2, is EAGVAQSPRYKIIEKRQSVAFWCNPISGHATLYWYQQILGQGPKLLIQFQNNGVVDDSQLPKDRFSAERLKGVDSTLKIQPAKLEDSAVYLCASNTQGTGELFFGEGSRLTVL.

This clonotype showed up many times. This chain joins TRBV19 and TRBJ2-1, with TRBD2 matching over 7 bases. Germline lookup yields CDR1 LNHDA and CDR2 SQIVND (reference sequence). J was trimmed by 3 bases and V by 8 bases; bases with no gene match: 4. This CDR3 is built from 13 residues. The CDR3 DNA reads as TGTGCCAGTCAGCGGGGCCTCTACAATGAGCAGTTCTTC. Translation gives CASQRGLYNEQFF.

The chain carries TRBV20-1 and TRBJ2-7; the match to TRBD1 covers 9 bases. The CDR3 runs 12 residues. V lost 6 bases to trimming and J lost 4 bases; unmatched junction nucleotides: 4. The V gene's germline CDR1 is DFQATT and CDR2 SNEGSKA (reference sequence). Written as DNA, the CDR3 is TGCAGTGCCAGGGACAGGGCTTACGAGCAGTACTTC. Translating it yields CSARDRAYEQYF.

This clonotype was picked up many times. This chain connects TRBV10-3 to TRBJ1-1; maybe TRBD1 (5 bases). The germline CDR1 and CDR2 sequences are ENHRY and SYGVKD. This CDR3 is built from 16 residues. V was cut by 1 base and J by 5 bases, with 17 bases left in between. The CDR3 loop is CAISELPGRTRTEAFF. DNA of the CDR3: TGTGCCATCAGTGAGTTACCGGGACGGACGAGGACTGAAGCTTTCTTT.

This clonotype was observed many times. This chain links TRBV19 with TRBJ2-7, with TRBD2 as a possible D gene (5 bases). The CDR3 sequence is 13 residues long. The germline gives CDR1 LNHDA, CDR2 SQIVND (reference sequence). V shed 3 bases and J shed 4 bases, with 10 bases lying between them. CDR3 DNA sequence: TGTGCCAGTAGTATGGAGGAAGCGTACGAGCAGTACTTC. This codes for CASSMEEAYEQYF.

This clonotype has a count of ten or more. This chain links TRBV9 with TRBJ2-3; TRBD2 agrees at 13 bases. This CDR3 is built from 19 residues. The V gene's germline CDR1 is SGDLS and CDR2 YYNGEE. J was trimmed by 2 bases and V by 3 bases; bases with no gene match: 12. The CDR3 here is CASSASHGGTSGNTDTQYF. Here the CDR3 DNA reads TGTGCCAGCAGCGCGTCTCACGGGGGGACTAGCGGGAACACAGATACGCAGTATTTT.

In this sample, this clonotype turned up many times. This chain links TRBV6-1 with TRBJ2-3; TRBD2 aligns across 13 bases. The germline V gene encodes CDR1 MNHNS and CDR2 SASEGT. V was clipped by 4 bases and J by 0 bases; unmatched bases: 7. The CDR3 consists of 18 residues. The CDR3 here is CASSAGRLAGGSTDTQYF. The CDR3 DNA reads TGTGCCAGCAGTGCAGGACGACTAGCGGGAGGAAGCACAGATACGCAGTATTTT.

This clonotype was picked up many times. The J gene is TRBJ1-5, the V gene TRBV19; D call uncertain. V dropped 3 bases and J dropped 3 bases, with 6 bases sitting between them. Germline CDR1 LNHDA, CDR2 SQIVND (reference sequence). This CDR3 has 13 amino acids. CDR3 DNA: TGTGCCAGTAGTATCAGTCACAATCAGCCCCAGCATTTT. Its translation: CASSISHNQPQHF. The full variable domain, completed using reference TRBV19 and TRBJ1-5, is DGGITQSPKYLFRKEGQNVTLSCEQNLNHDAMYWYRQDPGQGLRLIYYSQIVNDFQKGDIAEGYSVSREKKESFPLTVTSAQKNPTAFYLCASSISHNQPQHFGDGTRLSIL.

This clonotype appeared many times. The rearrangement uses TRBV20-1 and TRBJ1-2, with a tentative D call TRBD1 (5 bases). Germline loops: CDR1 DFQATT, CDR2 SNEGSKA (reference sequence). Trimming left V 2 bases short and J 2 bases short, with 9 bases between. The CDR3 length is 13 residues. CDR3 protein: CSARWDGNYGYTF. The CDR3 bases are TGCAGTGCTAGATGGGACGGGAACTATGGCTACACCTTC.

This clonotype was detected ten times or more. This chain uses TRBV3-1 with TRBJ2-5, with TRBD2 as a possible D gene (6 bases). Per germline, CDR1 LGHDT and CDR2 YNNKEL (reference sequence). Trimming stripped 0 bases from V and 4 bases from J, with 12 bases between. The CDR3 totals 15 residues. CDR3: CASSQDGDLRETQYF. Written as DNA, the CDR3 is TGTGCCAGCAGCCAAGATGGGGACTTGAGAGAGACCCAGTACTTC.